The T cell receptor (beta chain) under discussion was sequenced for a study of blood T cell repertoires in COVID-19. Measured with immunoSEQ multiplex PCR; TCRdb has only the in-frame clones, and not every one. The sample contains under 200,000 clones, 90% of which appear only once. The V end was cut by 4 bases, the J end by 5 bases, with 10 bases between. This CDR3 comprises 13 residues. CDR1 and CDR2 (germline): MRHNA, SNTAGT. This clonotype was obtained from a middle-aged man with acute or convalescent COVID-19. Sequencing was done on a sample of peripheral blood. This sequence joins TRBV6-4 and TRBJ2-3, with D perhaps TRBD1 (5 bases). CDR3 nucleotide sequence: TGTGCCAGCAGTGGGGGCCAGGGAGATACGCAGTATTTT. Translating gives CASSGGQGDTQYF.